Each of the 6 T cell receptor beta chains below was sequenced from the same sample in a study of OX40 agonist ivuxolimab in advanced cancers. Clones were read by immunoSEQ multiplex PCR, and TCRdb kept only the in-frame ones, dropping some. The sample holds around 67,000 clones; approximately 93% are singletons and the top ten take around 2.2%. Sequenced here: CD4+ or CD8+ T cells sorted from blood, sampled in a trial of the OX40 agonist ivuxolimab. The origin of the receptors is an adult with an advanced solid tumor such as melanoma, head and neck, liver or kidney cancer.

The chain recombines TRBV6-6 with TRBJ2-5, with 11 bases lining up with TRBD2. Unmatched junction bases numbered 5, after V lost 6 bases and J lost 2 bases. CDR1 and CDR2 from the germline V gene are MNHNY and SVGAGI (reference sequence). The CDR3 sequence is 15 residues long. CDR3 coding DNA: TGTGCCAGCAGCCCCCGGACTAGCGGGCAAGAGACCCAGTACTTC. Amino acid sequence: CASSPRTSGQETQYF.

The chain couples TRBV5-1 to TRBJ1-1; TRBD1 aligns across 7 bases. The junction had 5 bases not matched to a gene; V was cut back by 2 bases and J by 1 base. Germline assignment: CDR1 SGHRS and CDR2 YFSETQ. This CDR3 contains 15 residues. The CDR3 sequence: CASSLRDSQNTEAFF. DNA for the CDR3: TGCGCCAGCAGCTTACGGGACAGCCAGAACACTGAAGCTTTCTTT.

The V call is TRBV28, the J call TRBJ2-5; D might be TRBD2 (6 bases). V lost 5 bases, J lost 3 bases, and 13 bases lay in between. CDR3 length: 14 residues. Germline CDR1 MDHEN, CDR2 SYDVKM. CDR3 coding DNA: TGTGCCAGCAGTCCCTCTTGGGGGGAAGAGACCCAGTACTTC. Its protein product is CASSPSWGEETQYF.

V and J are TRBV10-3 and TRBJ2-3; tentative D call: TRBD2 (6 bases). V lost 4 bases, J lost 4 bases, and 21 bases lay in between. CDR3 size: 17 residues. Germline CDR1 is ENHRY and CDR2 is SYGVKD. The CDR3 is CAISVAPGAGPPDTQYF. CDR3 coding DNA: TGTGCCATCAGTGTTGCCCCAGGAGCGGGCCCTCCAGATACGCAGTATTTT.

The CDR3 sequence is CASKILAGSYNEQFF. The CDR3 bases are TGTGCCAGCAAAATACTAGCGGGAAGTTACAATGAGCAGTTCTTC. The chain uses TRBV2 and TRBJ2-1, with TRBD2 matching 10 bases. The CDR3 is 15 amino acids. V was clipped by 7 bases and J by 4 bases; unmatched bases: 7. CDR1 and CDR2 (germline): SNHLY, FYNNEI. The complete variable domain, with remaining parts taken from reference TRBV2 and TRBJ2-1, reads EPEVTQTPSHQVTQMGQEVILRCVPISNHLYFYWYRQILGQKVEFLVSFYNNEISEKSEIFDDQFSVERPDGSNFTLKIRSTKLEDSAMYFCASKILAGSYNEQFFGPGTRLTVL.

The chain carries TRBV28 and TRBJ2-2; TRBD2 matches at 8 bases. Germline assignment: CDR1 MDHEN and CDR2 SYDVKM. V was pared by 8 bases and J by 5 bases, with 7 bases of the junction left unmatched. The CDR3 totals 14 residues. The CDR3 DNA is TGTGCCAGCCAGCGGGGGCGACGGACCGGGGAGCTGTTTTTT. Its translation: CASQRGRRTGELFF.